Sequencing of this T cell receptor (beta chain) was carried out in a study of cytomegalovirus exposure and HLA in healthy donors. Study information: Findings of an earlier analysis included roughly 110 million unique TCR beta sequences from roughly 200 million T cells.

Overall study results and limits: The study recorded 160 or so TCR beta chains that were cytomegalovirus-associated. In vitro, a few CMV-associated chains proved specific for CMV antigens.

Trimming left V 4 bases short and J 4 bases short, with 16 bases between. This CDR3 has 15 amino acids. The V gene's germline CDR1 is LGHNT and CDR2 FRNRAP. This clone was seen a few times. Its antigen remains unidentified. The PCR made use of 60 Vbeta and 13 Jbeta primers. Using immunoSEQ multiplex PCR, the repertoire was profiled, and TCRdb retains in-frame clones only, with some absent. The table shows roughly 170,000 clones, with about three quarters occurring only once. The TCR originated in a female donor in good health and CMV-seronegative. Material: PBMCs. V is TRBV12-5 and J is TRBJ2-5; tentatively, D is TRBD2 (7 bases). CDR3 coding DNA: TGTGCTAGTGGTTCGGAGGGGGGGTACCGAGAGACCCAGTACTTC. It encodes CASGSEGGYRETQYF. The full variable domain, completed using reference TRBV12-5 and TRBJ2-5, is DARVTQTPRHKVTEMGQEVTMRCQPILGHNTVFWYRQTMMQGLELLAYFRNRAPLDDSGMPKDRFSAEMPDATLATLKIQPSEPRDSAVYFCASGSEGGYRETQYFGPGTRLLVL.